This T cell receptor (beta chain) was captured in a study of T cell changes during pregnancy in multiple sclerosis. Germline V gene data show CDR1 as SGHRS and CDR2 as YFSETQ. The CDR3 is made up of 15 amino acids. V lost 1 base and J lost 4; bases outside the gene matches: 5. TCRdb's table, derived via immunoSEQ multiplex PCR, lists solely in-frame clones and lacks some. This table holds 50,000 to 65,000 clones, 96% found once. The chain uses TRBV5-1 and TRBJ2-7; 10 bases are shared with TRBD1. The receptor comes from a female donor with multiple sclerosis, enrolled in a pregnancy study. The material sequenced was CD8+ T cells from peripheral blood mononuclear cells, taken after pregnancy. CDR3 in DNA: TGCGCCAGCAGCTTGACCCCGGACAGGGGGTACGAGCAGTACTTC. Translated, it gives CASSLTPDRGYEQYF. Based on the CDR3 plus reference TRBV5-1 and TRBJ2-7, the full variable domain is KAGVTQTPRYLIKTRGQQVTLSCSPISGHRSVSWYQQTPGQGLQFLFEYFSETQRNKGNFPGRFSGRQFSNSRSEMNVSTLELGDSALYLCASSLTPDRGYEQYFGPGTRLTVT.